Following are 14 T cell receptor beta chains from one sample sequenced in a study of blood T cell repertoires in COVID-19. The table came from immunoSEQ multiplex PCR; TCRdb's copy has only in-frame clones and leaves some out. Of about 160,000 clones listed, over 80% were seen once; the top ten hold 8% to 9.5%. Sequenced input: peripheral blood. The receptors derive from an elderly woman with active or convalescent COVID-19.

This clone was counted only a few times. The J gene is TRBJ1-5, the V gene TRBV19; the D is unclear. This CDR3 has 15 residues. The V and J ends lost 7 bases and 7 bases respectively, with 20 bases between them. Germline-derived CDR1 and CDR2 are LNHDA and SQIVND (reference sequence). In DNA, the CDR3 is TGTGCCAGTACGGAGACGCGGCTATCCCAACAGCCCCAGCATTTT. It yields the protein CASTETRLSQQPQHF.

The V and J genes are TRBV5-1 and TRBJ2-7; D may be TRBD1 (7 bases). CDR3 length: 15 amino acids. The V gene's germline CDR1 is SGHRS and CDR2 YFSETQ. V was trimmed by 0 bases and J by 0 bases, leaving 10 bases between them. The CDR3 DNA reads as TGCGCCAGCAGCTTGGGGCAGGGGGGCTCCTACGAGCAGTACTTC. Amino acids: CASSLGQGGSYEQYF.

V is TRBV7-2 and J is TRBJ2-2, with TRBD2 matching over 12 bases. Germline V gene sequence: CDR1 SGHTA, CDR2 FQGNSA. Unmatched junction bases numbered 8, after V lost 5 bases and J lost 4 bases. The CDR3 loop spans 17 amino acids. CDR3 nucleotides: TGTGCCAGCAGCCCCCGACCGGGACTAGCGGGCACCGGGGAGCTGTTTTTT. Its translation is CASSPRPGLAGTGELFF.

This clone was observed once. The chain recombines TRBV7-6 with TRBJ2-1; no clear D. Trimming shortened V by 1 base and J by 6 bases, and 13 bases separated the two germline ends. The CDR3 spans 15 residues. Germline-derived CDR1 and CDR2 are SGHVS and FNYEAQ. The CDR3 DNA reads as TGTGCCAGCAGCTTAGACCCCCGAGCCGCCAATGAGCAGTTCTTC. Amino acid sequence: CASSLDPRAANEQFF.

This clone was seen only once. The rearrangement links TRBV14 to TRBJ2-3, with 11 bases lining up with TRBD1. This CDR3 is 15 amino acids long. Germline-derived CDR1 and CDR2 are SGHDN and FVKESK. Trimming cost V 5 bases and J 3 bases; bases outside gene matches: 4. CDR3 in DNA: TGTGCCAGCAGCGGACAGGGGGCGAGTACAGATACGCAGTATTTT. This sequence encodes CASSGQGASTDTQYF.

The chain recombines TRBV14 with TRBJ1-1; 7 bases are a match to TRBD1. The CDR3 consists of 15 residues. Germline V lookup: CDR1 SGHDN, CDR2 FVKESK. The V segment lost 3 bases and the J segment 0 bases; nucleotides outside the gene matches: 4. The CDR3 region has the DNA TGTGCCAGCAGCCACAGGGGACAGTTGAACACTGAAGCTTTCTTT. It encodes CASSHRGQLNTEAFF. Complete variable domain (other parts from reference TRBV14 and TRBJ1-1): EAGVTQFPSHSVIEKGQTVTLRCDPISGHDNLYWYRRVMGKEIKFLLHFVKESKQDESGMPNNRFLAERTGGTYSTLKVQPAELEDSGVYFCASSHRGQLNTEAFFGQGTRLTVV.

This rearrangement joins TRBV6-5 to TRBJ1-1; D is perhaps TRBD1 (5 bases). Per germline, CDR1 MNHEY and CDR2 SVGAGI. This CDR3 spans 13 amino acids. The V end lost 4 bases, the J end lost 3 bases, and 9 bases lay between the germline ends. CDR3 amino acids: CASSWGTYTEAFF. The CDR3 DNA reads TGTGCCAGCAGTTGGGGCACCTACACTGAAGCTTTCTTT.

This clone has a handful of counts. The chain is built from TRBV29-1 and TRBJ1-1; D unclear. V was cut by 0 bases and J by 11 bases, with 16 bases left in between. Germline values: CDR1 SQVTM, CDR2 ANQGSEA. This CDR3 is 13 amino acids long. The CDR3 DNA sequence: TGCAGCGTTGAAGATATGCTGGGGAGTGAGGCTTTCTTT. Translation gives CSVEDMLGSEAFF.

The chain links TRBV7-2 to TRBJ2-4, with a weak D call TRBD2 (6 bases). V was shortened by 6 bases and J by 6 bases, with 15 bases between the two germline ends. In germline, CDR1 is SGHTA, CDR2 FQGNSA. This CDR3 has 14 residues. The CDR3 loop is CASSPSAGGNIQYF. DNA of the CDR3: TGTGCCAGCAGTCCTAGCGCGGGCGGAAACATTCAGTACTTC.

The sample holds one count of this clone. The genes are TRBV10-2 and TRBJ1-6; possibly TRBD1 for D (6 bases). V was trimmed by 3 bases and J by 6 bases, leaving 6 bases between them. CDR1 and CDR2 from the germline V gene are WSHSY and SAAADI. CDR3 length equals 13 residues. The CDR3 nucleotides read TGCGCCAGCAGTGAACAGGGTAATTCACCCCTCCACTTT. Its translation is CASSEQGNSPLHF.

As DNA, the CDR3 is TGCGCCAGCAGCTTGCGGGTAGAACGGGATTCACCCCTCCACTTT. Its translation: CASSLRVERDSPLHF. The chain is built from TRBV5-1 and TRBJ1-6; no reliable D call. The CDR3 is 15 residues long. The V end lost 1 base, the J end lost 8 bases, and 13 bases lay between the germline ends. The germline V gene has CDR1 SGHRS and CDR2 YFSETQ.

In its sample, this clone was seen once. This rearrangement joins TRBV19 to TRBJ1-2; D is unresolved. The CDR3 covers 16 residues. Looked up from germline, CDR1 is LNHDA and CDR2 is SQIVND (reference sequence). V lost 1 base to trimming and J lost 4 bases, with 16 bases between them. The CDR3 DNA follows: TGTGCCAGTAGTATAGGGGCAGGCCCGATCGGCTATGGCTACACCTTC. This sequence encodes CASSIGAGPIGYGYTF.

V is TRBV19 and J is TRBJ1-2; 8 bases fit TRBD1. Germline CDR1 is LNHDA and CDR2 is SQIVND (reference sequence). V was clipped by 4 bases and J by 3 bases; unmatched bases: 7. CDR3 length equals 15 residues. The CDR3: CASSTVTGGYYGYTF. CDR3 sequence (DNA): TGTGCCAGTAGTACGGTAACAGGGGGTTACTATGGCTACACCTTC.

V and J are TRBV4-3 and TRBJ2-1; 8 bases match TRBD2. The CDR3 length is 15 residues. The V gene's germline CDR1 is LGHNA and CDR2 YSLEER. Trimming at V came to 0 bases and at J to 7 bases, leaving 5 bases not matched to a gene. The chain's CDR3 is CASSQDPSGPNEQFF. In DNA form, the CDR3 reads TGCGCCAGCAGCCAAGATCCTAGCGGGCCTAATGAGCAGTTCTTC.